This T cell receptor beta chain comes out of a study of T-cell reconstitution after alpha-beta-depleted transplantation in children. Note on this clonotype: Its antigen is still unknown.

The TCRbeta library was prepared with unique molecular identifiers. MiXCR, applied by TCRdb to the PCR reads, yields one record per CDR3 protein. The sample records some 78,000 distinct CDR3 sequences, 11% to 15% being singletons. Overall study results and limits: After one year, T-cell counts and TCRbeta diversity mostly came from new T cells. Expanded graft clones numbering several hundred reportedly gave rise to alpha-beta T cells about two months after transplant.

The CDR3 contains 12 residues. The germline gives CDR1 SGHVS, CDR2 FNYEAQ. Trimming took 5 bases from V and 9 from J, leaving 10 bases between them. The sequence was collected from a male patient between 2 and 10 years old who had a stem cell transplant for acute lymphoblastic leukemia, so the T cells may come from the graft donor. This specimen was PBMCs, mostly from graft donor cells, taken 180 days after TCRalphabeta/CD19-depleted stem cell transplant. The chain joins TRBV7-6 to TRBJ2-2; D gene unclear. CDR3 loop: CASSPPSRELFF. In nucleotides, the CDR3 is TGTGCCAGCAGCCCGCCCTCCCGGGAGCTGTTTTTT. Full variable domain (rest looked up from reference TRBV7-6 and TRBJ2-2): GAGVSQSPRYKVTKRGQDVALRCDPISGHVSLYWYRQALGQGPEFLTYFNYEAQQDKSGLPNDRFSAERPEGSISTLTIQRTEQRDSAMYRCASSPPSRELFFGEGSRLTVL.